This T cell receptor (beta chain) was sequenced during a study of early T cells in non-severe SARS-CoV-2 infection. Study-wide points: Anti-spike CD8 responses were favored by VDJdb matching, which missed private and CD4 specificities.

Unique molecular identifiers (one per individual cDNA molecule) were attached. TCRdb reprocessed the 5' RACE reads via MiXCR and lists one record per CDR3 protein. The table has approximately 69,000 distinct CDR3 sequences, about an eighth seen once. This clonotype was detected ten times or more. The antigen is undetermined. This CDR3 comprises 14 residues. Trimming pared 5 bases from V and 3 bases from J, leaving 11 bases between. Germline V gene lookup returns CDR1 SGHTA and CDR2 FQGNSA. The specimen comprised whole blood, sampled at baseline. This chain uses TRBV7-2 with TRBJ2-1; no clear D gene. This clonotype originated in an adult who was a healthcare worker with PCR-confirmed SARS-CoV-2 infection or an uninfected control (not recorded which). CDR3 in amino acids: CASSPRLVYNEQFF. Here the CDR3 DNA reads TGTGCCAGCAGCCCAAGGCTTGTCTACAATGAGCAGTTCTTC. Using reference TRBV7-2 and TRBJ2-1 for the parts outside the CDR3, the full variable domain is GAGVSQSPSNKVTEKGKDVELRCDPISGHTALYWYRQSLGQGLEFLIYFQGNSAPDKSGLPSDRFSAERTGGSVSTLTIQRTQQEDSAVYLCASSPRLVYNEQFFGPGTRLTVL.